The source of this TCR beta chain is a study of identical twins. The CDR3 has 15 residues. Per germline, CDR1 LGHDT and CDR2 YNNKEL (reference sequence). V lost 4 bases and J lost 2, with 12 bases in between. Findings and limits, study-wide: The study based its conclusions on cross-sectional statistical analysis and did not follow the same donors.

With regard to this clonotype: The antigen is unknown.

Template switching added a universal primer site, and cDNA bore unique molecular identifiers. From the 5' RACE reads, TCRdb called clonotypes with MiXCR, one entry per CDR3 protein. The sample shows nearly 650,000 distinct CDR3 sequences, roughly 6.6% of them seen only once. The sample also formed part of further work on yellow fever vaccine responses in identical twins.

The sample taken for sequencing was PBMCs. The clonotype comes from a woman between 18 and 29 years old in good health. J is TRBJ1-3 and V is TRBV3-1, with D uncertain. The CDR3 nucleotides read TGTGCCAGCAGCCGCCCGGGTGGTACTGGAAACACCATATATTTT. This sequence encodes CASSRPGGTGNTIYF.